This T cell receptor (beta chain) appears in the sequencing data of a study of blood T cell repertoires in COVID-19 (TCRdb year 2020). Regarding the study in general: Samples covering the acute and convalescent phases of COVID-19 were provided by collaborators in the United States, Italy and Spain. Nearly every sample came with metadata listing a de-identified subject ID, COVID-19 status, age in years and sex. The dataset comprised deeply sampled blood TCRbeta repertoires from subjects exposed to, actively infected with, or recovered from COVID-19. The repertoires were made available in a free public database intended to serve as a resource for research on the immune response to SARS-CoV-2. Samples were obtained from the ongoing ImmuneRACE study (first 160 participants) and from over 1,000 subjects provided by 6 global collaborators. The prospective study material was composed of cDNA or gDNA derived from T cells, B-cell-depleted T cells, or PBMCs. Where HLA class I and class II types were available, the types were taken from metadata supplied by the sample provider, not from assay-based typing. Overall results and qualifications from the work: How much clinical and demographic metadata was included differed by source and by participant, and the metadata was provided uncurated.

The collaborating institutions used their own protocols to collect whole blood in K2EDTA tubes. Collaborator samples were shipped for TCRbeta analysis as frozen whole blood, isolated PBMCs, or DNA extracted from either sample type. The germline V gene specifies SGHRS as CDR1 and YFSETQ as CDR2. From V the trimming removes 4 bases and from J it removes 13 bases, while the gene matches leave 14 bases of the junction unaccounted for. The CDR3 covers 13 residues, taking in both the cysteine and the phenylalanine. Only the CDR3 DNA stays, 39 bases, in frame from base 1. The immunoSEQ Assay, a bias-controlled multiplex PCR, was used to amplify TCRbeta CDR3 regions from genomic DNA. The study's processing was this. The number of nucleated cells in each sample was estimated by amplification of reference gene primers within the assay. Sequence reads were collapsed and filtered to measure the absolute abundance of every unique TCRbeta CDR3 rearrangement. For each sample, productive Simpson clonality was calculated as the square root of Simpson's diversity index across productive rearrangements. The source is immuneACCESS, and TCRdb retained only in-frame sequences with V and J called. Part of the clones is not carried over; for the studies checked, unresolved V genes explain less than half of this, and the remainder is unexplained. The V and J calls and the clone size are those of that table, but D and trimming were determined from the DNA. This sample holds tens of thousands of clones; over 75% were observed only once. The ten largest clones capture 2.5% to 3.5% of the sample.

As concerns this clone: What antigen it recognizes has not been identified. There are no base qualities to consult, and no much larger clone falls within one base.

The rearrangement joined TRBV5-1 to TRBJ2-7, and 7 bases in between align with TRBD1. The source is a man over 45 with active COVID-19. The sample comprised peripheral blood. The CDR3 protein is CASSQLGQERSYF. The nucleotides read TGCGCCAGCAGCCAACTAGGACAGGAGCGCTCATACTTC.